This entry describes one TCR beta chain. The sample comes from a study of T cell responses to AZD1222 COVID-19 vaccine. Sequenced by immunoSEQ multiplex PCR; TCRdb stores in-frame clones only, minus some. The table has under 95,000 clones, roughly nine tenths seen once; the top ten hold about 2%. The ends lost 4 bases at V and 4 bases at J; junction bases unmatched: 5. The germline gives CDR1 SEHNR, CDR2 FQNEAQ (reference sequence). The CDR3 length is 15 residues. The sequence was collected from an adult in good health. The chain has TRBV7-9 and TRBJ2-2; TRBD1 aligns across 8 bases. The source was peripheral blood, collected on day 0 of AZD1222 vaccination. The DNA of the CDR3 is TGTGCCAGCAGCTCTTCGACAGGGGCCACCGGGGAGCTGTTTTTT. This gives the protein CASSSSTGATGELFF.